The rows below give T cell receptor beta chains drawn from one sample of a study of blood T cells in healthy people across ages. TCRdb re-called the 5' RACE reads with MiXCR, one entry per CDR3 protein. Among about 780,000 distinct CDR3 sequences, roughly 46% were seen once, and the ten largest hold 15% to 20%. The sequencing input was blood. The receptor source for this set is a man older than 75 in good health. CDR3s include the opening cysteine and the closing phenylalanine or tryptophan.

j_gene: TRBJ2-3; v_gene: TRBV20-1; CDR3aa: CSAKPGLSTDTQYF
j_gene: TRBJ2-7; v_gene: TRBV9; CDR3aa: CASSATGLPMGEQYF
j_gene: TRBJ2-1; v_gene: TRBV5-1; CDR3aa: CASSLTHEQFF
j_gene: TRBJ2-2; v_gene: TRBV24-1; CDR3aa: CATSDPGQELNTGELFF
j_gene: TRBJ2-5; v_gene: TRBV3-1; CDR3aa: CASSPGQGSVRETQYF
j_gene: TRBJ2-3; v_gene: TRBV5-1; CDR3aa: CASSLLADSTDTQYF
j_gene: TRBJ2-7; v_gene: TRBV20-1; CDR3aa: CSALWGYEQYF
j_gene: TRBJ1-6; v_gene: TRBV4-1; CDR3aa: CASSQGTDYNSPLHF
j_gene: TRBJ2-5; v_gene: TRBV6-2/TRBV6-3; CDR3aa: CASSLTDRLQETQYF
j_gene: TRBJ1-2; v_gene: TRBV6-6; CDR3aa: CASHETGGINYGYTF
j_gene: TRBJ2-3; v_gene: TRBV7-6; CDR3aa: CASSPRGGTGGSDTQYF
j_gene: TRBJ2-3; v_gene: TRBV12-3/TRBV12-4; CDR3aa: CASSSRRAGADTQYF
j_gene: TRBJ2-3; v_gene: TRBV20-1; CDR3aa: CSAPDRRLTTDTQYF
j_gene: TRBJ1-2; v_gene: TRBV2; CDR3aa: CASSEDSGGNGYTF
j_gene: NA; v_gene: TRBV12-3/TRBV12-4; CDR3aa: CASSLGGALRYEQYF
j_gene: TRBJ2-7; v_gene: TRBV7-2; CDR3aa: CASSPYRDGYEQYF
j_gene: NA; v_gene: TRBV7-2; CDR3aa: CASSARQSTYEQYF
j_gene: TRBJ2-2; v_gene: TRBV9; CDR3aa: CASSVVDLATGELFF
j_gene: TRBJ2-5; v_gene: TRBV14; CDR3aa: CASSQGIPPQYF
j_gene: NA; v_gene: TRBV5-1; CDR3aa: CTSSSERGSYNEQYF
j_gene: TRBJ1-2; v_gene: TRBV18; CDR3aa: CASSPYGATNYGYTF
j_gene: TRBJ2-7; v_gene: TRBV10-3; CDR3aa: CAISADLFREQYF
j_gene: TRBJ2-3; v_gene: TRBV12-3/TRBV12-4; CDR3aa: CASSPRLRTDTQYF
j_gene: TRBJ2-7; v_gene: TRBV5-1; CDR3aa: CASSPGLAGVMYEQYF
j_gene: TRBJ2-1; v_gene: TRBV20-1; CDR3aa: CSARSRGALRKFF
j_gene: TRBJ2-1; v_gene: TRBV29-1; CDR3aa: CSGSVGEQFF
j_gene: TRBJ1-2; v_gene: TRBV6-1; CDR3aa: CASSEAGFFGNTF
j_gene: TRBJ2-3; v_gene: TRBV7-9; CDR3aa: CASSPKRRVADTQYF
j_gene: TRBJ1-5; v_gene: TRBV5-1; CDR3aa: CASSLEPGQGYQPQHF
j_gene: TRBJ2-2; v_gene: TRBV5-1; CDR3aa: CASSFGDRDTGELFF
j_gene: TRBJ2-7; v_gene: TRBV20-1; CDR3aa: CSARDGSPLSSYEQYF
j_gene: TRBJ2-1; v_gene: TRBV14; CDR3aa: CASSQSKAMGLWSSSYNEQFF
j_gene: TRBJ2-3; v_gene: TRBV29-1; CDR3aa: CSVEESGGSRTDTQYF
j_gene: TRBJ1-2; v_gene: TRBV2; CDR3aa: CASSGTGDGYTF
j_gene: TRBJ1-5; v_gene: TRBV15; CDR3aa: CATSTPPQPQHF
j_gene: TRBJ1-5; v_gene: TRBV12-3/TRBV12-4; CDR3aa: CASQSGQGTHQPQHF
j_gene: TRBJ1-6; v_gene: TRBV5-1; CDR3aa: CASSLDRQDSPLHF
j_gene: TRBJ2-1; v_gene: TRBV10-1; CDR3aa: CTSSEGLGEWNEQFF
j_gene: TRBJ2-5; v_gene: TRBV29-1; CDR3aa: CSVEMAPYLVGRETQYF
j_gene: TRBJ2-5; v_gene: TRBV7-2; CDR3aa: CASSVTSGRTETQYF
j_gene: TRBJ2-1; v_gene: TRBV20-1; CDR3aa: CSARDPRIAGGHNEQFF
j_gene: TRBJ1-1; v_gene: TRBV5-4; CDR3aa: CASSPLNTEAFF
j_gene: TRBJ2-3; v_gene: TRBV11-2; CDR3aa: CASSLAAFLDTQYF
j_gene: TRBJ1-1; v_gene: TRBV28; CDR3aa: CASTPGNTEAFF
j_gene: TRBJ2-1; v_gene: TRBV2; CDR3aa: CASSALAGGPYNEQFF
j_gene: TRBJ1-5; v_gene: TRBV4-1; CDR3aa: CASSQIAGSNQPQHF
j_gene: TRBJ2-1; v_gene: TRBV27; CDR3aa: CASSFLGTRGNEQFF
j_gene: TRBJ1-1; v_gene: TRBV6-4; CDR3aa: CASSPRGDLNTEAFF
j_gene: NA; v_gene: TRBV3-1; CDR3aa: CASSQAGAGYEQYF
j_gene: TRBJ2-5; v_gene: TRBV29-1; CDR3aa: CSTGPGTGEETQYF
j_gene: TRBJ2-5; v_gene: TRBV6-6; CDR3aa: CASSYVKETQYF
j_gene: TRBJ2-7; v_gene: TRBV28; CDR3aa: CASSFPQTGVDYEQYF
j_gene: TRBJ2-1; v_gene: TRBV4-1; CDR3aa: CASSQSGGDSYNEQFF
j_gene: TRBJ2-3; v_gene: TRBV20-1; CDR3aa: CSASDTGLPHTQYF
j_gene: TRBJ2-2; v_gene: TRBV6-6; CDR3aa: CASSYSSIDTGELFF
j_gene: TRBJ2-1; v_gene: TRBV5-6; CDR3aa: CASSLNRAAYSLFF
j_gene: TRBJ2-4; v_gene: TRBV19; CDR3aa: CASRPQGAENIQYF